The 27 T cell receptor beta chains in this list originate from one sample, sequenced in a study of cytomegalovirus exposure and HLA in healthy donors. The PCR ran on 60 Vbeta and 13 Jbeta primers. This table comes from immunoSEQ multiplex PCR, and its TCRdb copy is limited to in-frame clones, with some not included. The sample carries under 200,000 clones, approximately 78% recorded once. Sequencing used PBMCs. Source of these receptors: a woman aged 18-29 years in good health and CMV-seronegative.

The CDR3 spells CASSPTATNEKLFF. In nucleotides, the CDR3 is TGTGCCAGCTCACCTACAGCAACTAATGAAAAACTGTTTTTT. The V gene is TRBV18, the J gene TRBJ1-4; D uncertain. V was pared by 3 bases and J by 0 bases, with 5 bases between. Germline-derived CDR1 and CDR2 are KGHSH and LQKENI. The CDR3 totals 14 residues.

CDR3 bases: TGTGCTTCTTTCCGGGGGGGGAAGGATGGCTACACCTTC. Translation gives CASFRGGKDGYTF. The rearrangement links TRBV9 to TRBJ1-2; D perhaps matches TRBD1 (5 bases). The CDR3 covers 13 residues. Looked up from germline, CDR1 is SGDLS and CDR2 is YYNGEE. Together with reference TRBV9 and TRBJ1-2, the CDR3 gives the full variable domain: DSGVTQTPKHLITATGQRVTLRCSPRSGDLSVYWYQQSLDQGLQFLIQYYNGEERAKGNILERFSAQQFPDLHSELNLSSLELGDSALYFCASFRGGKDGYTFGSGTRLTVV.

The chain combines TRBV29-1 with TRBJ2-5; 10 bases match TRBD1. CDR1 is SQVTM and CDR2 is ANQGSEA in the germline V gene. The CDR3 consists of 13 residues. Germline trimming cut 7 bases from V and 4 bases from J; bases unmatched to any gene: 6. CDR3 nucleotides: TGCAGCGCAGGGACAGGGGAGGGAGAGACCCAGTACTTC. Its translation: CSAGTGEGETQYF.

The CDR3 bases are TGTGCCAGCAGCCAAGGAGCGGGGGGCTTTCTCTACGAGCAGTACTTC. Its translation is CASSQGAGGFLYEQYF. This rearrangement joins TRBV4-2 to TRBJ2-7, with 9 bases aligning to TRBD2. This CDR3 is built from 16 residues. The germline gives CDR1 LGHNA, CDR2 YNFKEQ. With 1 base clipped from V and 3 bases from J, the junction kept 7 bases outside the gene matches.

This chain links TRBV27 with TRBJ2-1, with D possibly TRBD2 on 5 matching bases. This CDR3 spans 15 amino acids. Germline V lookup: CDR1 MNHEY, CDR2 SMNVEV (reference sequence). V dropped 0 bases and J dropped 4 bases, with 10 bases sitting between them. The CDR3 reads CASSLSRAGYNEQFF. The CDR3 nucleotides are TGTGCCAGCAGTTTATCGAGGGCAGGTTACAATGAGCAGTTCTTC.

This clone was detected once. The chain is built from TRBV29-1 and TRBJ1-5; D unclear. CDR1 SQVTM and CDR2 ANQGSEA come from the germline V gene. The CDR3 contains 13 residues. With 4 bases removed from V and 2 bases from J, the gap between germline ends came to 9 bases. CDR3: CSVAQRGNQPQHF. The CDR3 DNA sequence: TGCAGCGTTGCCCAACGGGGCAATCAGCCCCAGCATTTT.

This chain connects TRBV18 to TRBJ1-2, with 7 positions matching TRBD1. CDR3 length: 15 amino acids. V gave up 2 bases and J gave up 4 bases; unmatched junction bases: 7. CDR1 and CDR2 (germline): KGHSH, LQKENI. In DNA, the CDR3 is TGTGCCAGCTCACCAAGGAGGGGGCAGGGCTATGGCTACACCTTC. Protein product: CASSPRRGQGYGYTF.

The V and J genes are TRBV18 and TRBJ2-5; a possible D gene is TRBD1 (5 bases). Germline CDR1 and CDR2: KGHSH and LQKENI. The CDR3 is 13 amino acids. V dropped 6 bases and J dropped 0 bases, with 8 bases sitting between them. The CDR3 sequence is CASSGPNQETQYF. The CDR3 DNA reads TGTGCCAGCTCGGGGCCCAACCAAGAGACCCAGTACTTC.

The gene calls are TRBV19 and TRBJ1-1; 7 bases line up with TRBD1. CDR1 LNHDA and CDR2 SQIVND come from the germline V gene (reference sequence). V was clipped by 6 bases and J by 10 bases; unmatched bases: 8. The CDR3 runs 12 residues. CDR3 DNA sequence: TGTGCCAGTAGCTCTGCAGGGGGACGAGCTTTCTTT. Its protein product is CASSSAGGRAFF. Looking up the rest from reference TRBV19 and TRBJ1-1 gives the full variable domain: DGGITQSPKYLFRKEGQNVTLSCEQNLNHDAMYWYRQDPGQGLRLIYYSQIVNDFQKGDIAEGYSVSREKKESFPLTVTSAQKNPTAFYLCASSSAGGRAFFGQGTRLTVV.

The rearrangement links TRBV30 to TRBJ1-2; D remains unclear. Germline lookup yields CDR1 GTSNPN and CDR2 SVGIG (reference sequence). The V end lost 4 bases, the J end lost 4 bases, and 13 bases lay between the germline ends. CDR3 length: 13 residues. The CDR3 loop reads CAWKEEGVYGYTF. CDR3 DNA: TGTGCCTGGAAAGAGGAGGGCGTCTATGGCTACACCTTC.

This clone was counted only a few times. The V and J genes are TRBV27 and TRBJ1-2; no definite D call. V was pared by 8 bases and J by 8 bases, with 21 bases between. The CDR3 is made up of 14 amino acids. CDR1 and CDR2 from the germline V gene are MNHEY and SMNVEV (reference sequence). In DNA form, the CDR3 reads TGTGCCAGCCGACTGGGCGTGGTAGCGGGGGGCTACACCTTC. Protein sequence: CASRLGVVAGGYTF.

The chain joins TRBV6-5 to TRBJ1-6; D gene ambiguous. Germline CDR1 reads MNHEY; CDR2 reads SVGAGI. V lost 6 bases to trimming and J lost 3 bases, with 3 bases between them. The CDR3 is made up of 12 amino acids. The CDR3 DNA sequence: TGTGCCAGCAGCCGCTATAATTCACCCCTCCACTTT. Translation gives CASSRYNSPLHF.

The chain joins TRBV5-6 to TRBJ2-7, with D unclear. V lost 1 base and J 6 bases, leaving 8 bases between the germline ends. Germline CDR1 SGHDT, CDR2 YYEEEE. The CDR3 runs to 12 residues. The CDR3 region has the DNA TGTGCCAGCAGCTTGATCGGTCCCGAGCAGTACTTC. Translation gives CASSLIGPEQYF. The full variable domain, completed using reference TRBV5-6 and TRBJ2-7, is DAGVTQSPTHLIKTRGQQVTLRCSPKSGHDTVSWYQQALGQGPQFIFQYYEEEERQRGNFPDRFSGHQFPNYSSELNVNALLLGDSALYLCASSLIGPEQYFGPGTRLTVT.

This sequence joins TRBV2 and TRBJ1-1, with D possibly TRBD1 on 6 matching bases. The CDR3 covers 15 residues. V was clipped by 2 bases and J by 1 base, with 11 bases between them. The germline V gene has CDR1 SNHLY and CDR2 FYNNEI. The CDR3 is CASSEQGSQNTEAFF. The CDR3 DNA reads as TGTGCCAGCAGTGAACAGGGGTCGCAGAACACTGAAGCTTTCTTT.

J is TRBJ1-2 and V is TRBV18, with D perhaps TRBD1 (6 bases). V was shortened by 6 bases and J by 7 bases, with 15 bases between the two germline ends. CDR1 KGHSH and CDR2 LQKENI come from the germline V gene. The length of the CDR3 is 13 residues. DNA for the CDR3: TGTGCCAGCTCTAATCAGGGGAGCGGTGGCTACACCTTC. Translating it yields CASSNQGSGGYTF.

This chain uses TRBV28 with TRBJ1-2; no definite D call. CDR1 and CDR2 (germline): MDHEN, SYDVKM. CDR3 length: 13 amino acids. Trimming stripped 8 bases from V and 0 bases from J, with 10 bases between. The CDR3, as DNA: TGTGCCAGCCGCGAGGGAACTAACTATGGCTACACCTTC. Translating gives CASREGTNYGYTF.

The chain carries TRBV27 and TRBJ2-7, with D perhaps matching TRBD1 (6 bases). CDR3 size: 15 residues. V was trimmed by 1 base and J by 2 bases, leaving 12 bases between them. The V gene's germline CDR1 is MNHEY and CDR2 SMNVEV (reference sequence). The CDR3 protein is CASSLLGDITYEQYF. In DNA form, the CDR3 reads TGTGCCAGCAGTTTATTGGGGGACATTACCTACGAGCAGTACTTC.

This rearrangement joins TRBV29-1 to TRBJ1-2; D gene uncertain. The CDR3 runs 14 residues. Germline V gene data show CDR1 as SQVTM and CDR2 as ANQGSEA. V was trimmed by 0 bases and J by 3 bases, leaving 11 bases between them. CDR3 residues: CSVEDMGSHYGYTF. The CDR3 DNA reads TGCAGCGTTGAAGACATGGGCAGCCACTATGGCTACACCTTC.

V gene TRBV5-1 combines with J gene TRBJ2-5, with D possibly TRBD2 on 5 matching bases. The CDR3 extends over 16 amino acids. V lost 4 bases to trimming and J lost 2 bases, with 18 bases between them. The germline V gene has CDR1 SGHRS and CDR2 YFSETQ. CDR3 residues: CASSPTLLGLQETQYF. The CDR3 DNA is TGCGCCAGCAGCCCCACGCTCCTAGGACTTCAAGAGACCCAGTACTTC.

Here the CDR3 DNA reads TGTGCCAGCAGCGTCGGACAGACCTCTGGAAACACCATATATTTT. It is translated as CASSVGQTSGNTIYF. This chain uses TRBV13 with TRBJ1-3; a weak D match, TRBD1 (6 bases). V lost 5 bases and J 0 bases, leaving 11 bases between the germline ends. Germline V gene sequence: CDR1 PRHDT, CDR2 FYEKMQ (reference sequence). The CDR3 contains 15 residues.

The chain links TRBV30 to TRBJ1-4; perhaps TRBD1 as D (5 bases). The CDR3 extends over 16 amino acids. The V end lost 2 bases, the J end lost 7 bases, and 20 bases lay between the germline ends. CDR1 and CDR2 (germline): GTSNPN, SVGIG (reference sequence). The DNA for the CDR3 is TGTGCCTGGAGTTCCTCGGTGACCTCCAGGGTTGAAAAACTGTTTTTT. Its translation is CAWSSSVTSRVEKLFF.

V is TRBV14 and J is TRBJ1-3; 7 positions match TRBD1. CDR3 length equals 16 residues. Germline V gives CDR1 SGHDN, CDR2 FVKESK. J gave up 0 bases and V 4 bases, and 6 bases lay outside the gene matches. The CDR3 DNA follows: TGTGCCAGCAGCCGACAGGGAGGCCACTCTGGAAACACCATATATTTT. Translating gives CASSRQGGHSGNTIYF.

This clone was recorded once. This chain links TRBV4-1 with TRBJ2-2, with D hard to call. The CDR3 spans 14 residues. Trimming left V 0 bases short and J 2 bases short, with 4 bases between. Germline V CDR1 and CDR2: MGHRA, YSYEKL. In nucleotides, the CDR3 is TGCGCCAGCAGCCAAGACCATAACACCGGGGAGCTGTTTTTT. Its protein product is CASSQDHNTGELFF.

The rearrangement joins TRBV13 to TRBJ2-3; no clear D gene. Germline V CDR1 and CDR2: PRHDT, FYEKMQ (reference sequence). The CDR3 sequence is 14 residues long. V was trimmed by 4 bases and J by 2 bases, leaving 10 bases between them. CDR3 DNA: TGTGCCAGCAGCTCCAGTGACTCCACAGATACGCAGTATTTT. Its protein product is CASSSSDSTDTQYF.

The chain has TRBV5-1 and TRBJ1-4; no clear D gene. Trimming stripped 2 bases from V and 6 bases from J, with 14 bases between. From germline, CDR1 is SGHRS and CDR2 YFSETQ. The CDR3 covers 15 residues. Written as DNA, the CDR3 is TGCGCCAGCAGCTTAGGTGCAGGAGGCTATGAAAAACTGTTTTTT. Residues: CASSLGAGGYEKLFF.

The chain carries TRBV9 and TRBJ2-7; 12 bases match TRBD2. V gave up 4 bases and J gave up 3 bases; unmatched junction bases: 5. Germline V gives CDR1 SGDLS, CDR2 YYNGEE. CDR3 length: 15 residues. Written as DNA, the CDR3 is TGTGCCAGCAGCCGGACTAGCGGGGAGGTCTACGAGCAGTACTTC. Translated, it gives CASSRTSGEVYEQYF.

The rearrangement uses TRBV4-1 and TRBJ2-5, with D perhaps TRBD2 (6 bases). With 1 base removed from V and 1 base from J, the gap between germline ends came to 7 bases. The CDR3 has 14 amino acids. CDR1 MGHRA and CDR2 YSYEKL come from the germline V gene. CDR3 in amino acids: CASSQGLGQETQYF. The CDR3 DNA reads TGCGCCAGCAGCCAAGGACTAGGCCAAGAGACCCAGTACTTC.